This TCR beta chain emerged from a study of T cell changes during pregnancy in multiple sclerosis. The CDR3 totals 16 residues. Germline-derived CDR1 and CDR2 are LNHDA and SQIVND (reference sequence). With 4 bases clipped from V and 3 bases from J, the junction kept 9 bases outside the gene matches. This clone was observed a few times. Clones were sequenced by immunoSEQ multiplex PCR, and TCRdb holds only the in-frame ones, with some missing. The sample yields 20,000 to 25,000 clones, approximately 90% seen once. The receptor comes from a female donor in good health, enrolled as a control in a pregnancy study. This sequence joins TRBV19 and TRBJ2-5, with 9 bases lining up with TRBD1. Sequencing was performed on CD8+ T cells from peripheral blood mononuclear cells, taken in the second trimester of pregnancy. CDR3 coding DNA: TGTGCCAGTAGTACTGGGACAGGGAGTGGGGAAGAGACCCAGTACTTC. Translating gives CASSTGTGSGEETQYF.